These 26 T cell receptor beta chains came from one sample sequenced in a study of PD-1 blockade in classical Hodgkin lymphoma (dated by TCRdb to about 2020). Library preparation was by the immunoSEQ multiplex PCR assay. This is the immuneACCESS table as TCRdb keeps it, with only in-frame sequences that have V and J called. A part of the clones is gone; compared with another copy, unresolved V genes explain less than half, and the rest is unexplained. For this sample there are just under 20,000 clones; 75% to 85% appear just once. Approximately 20% of the sample is in the top ten clones. Interpreted using the paper, the time point label stands for: cycle 4 day 1 (C4D1), after less than 7 weeks of nivolumab. Every trial patient had relapsed after autologous stem cell transplantation, and cohorts A, B and C differed in prior brentuximab vedotin exposure. The starting material was peripheral blood mononuclear cells (PBMCs), obtained before the fourth cycle of nivolumab. These TCRs come from a human donor with classical Hodgkin lymphoma.

In this sample, this clone turned up once. The chain is built from TRBV29-1 and TRBJ2-1, with TRBD2 identical over 11 bases. This CDR3 region has 15 residues. Germline V lookup: CDR1 SQVTM, CDR2 ANQGSEA. The V segment lost 6 bases and the J segment 7 bases; nucleotides outside the gene matches: 11. The DNA for the CDR3 is TGCAGCGTGGGGACTAGCGGAGCCTTGGGAAATGAGCAGTTCTTC. This encodes CSVGTSGALGNEQFF.

The V call is TRBV15, the J call TRBJ1-4; 8 nucleotides align to TRBD1. CDR1 LNHNV and CDR2 YYDKDF come from the germline V gene (reference sequence). The CDR3 is 15 amino acids. J gave up 3 bases and V 5 bases, and 5 bases lay outside the gene matches. The CDR3 DNA sequence: TGTGCCACCAGCGCACCGGGACAGGCTAATGAAAAACTGTTTTTT. Translating it yields CATSAPGQANEKLFF. The full variable domain, its missing parts supplied by reference TRBV15 and TRBJ1-4, is DAMVIQNPRYQVTQFGKPVTLSCSQTLNHNVMYWYQQKSSQAPKLLFHYYDKDFNNEADTPDNFQSRRPNTSFCFLDIRSPGLGDTAMYLCATSAPGQANEKLFFGSGTQLSVL.

This clone was counted between two and nine times. This sequence joins TRBV27 and TRBJ1-5; 9 nucleotides line up with TRBD1. Germline V gene data show CDR1 as MNHEY and CDR2 as SMNVEV (reference sequence). J gave up 5 bases and V 7 bases, and 3 bases lay outside the gene matches. The CDR3 is made up of 13 amino acids. The chain's CDR3 is CASKQGAHQPQHF. As DNA, the CDR3 is TGTGCCAGCAAACAGGGGGCCCATCAGCCCCAGCATTTT.

The rearrangement joins TRBV7-9 to TRBJ1-2, with D possibly being TRBD1 (5 bases). CDR1 SEHNR and CDR2 FQNEAQ come from the germline V gene (reference sequence). The CDR3 spans 15 residues. V dropped 3 bases and J dropped 3 bases, with 14 bases sitting between them. CDR3 DNA sequence: TGTGCCAGCAGCTTTGGGACTGGGGGGGACTATGGCTACACCTTC. This gives the protein CASSFGTGGDYGYTF.

The gene calls are TRBV2 and TRBJ2-3, with 8 bases lining up with TRBD2. CDR1 SNHLY and CDR2 FYNNEI come from the germline V gene. V shed 2 bases, J shed 6 bases, and the junction held 7 bases outside the gene matches. The length of the CDR3 is 15 residues. The CDR3 protein is CASSELAGWADTQYF. In nucleotides, the CDR3 is TGTGCCAGCAGTGAATTAGCGGGGTGGGCGGATACGCAGTATTTT.

This clone was picked up a small number of times. The genes are TRBV7-2 and TRBJ1-2; 7 nucleotides align to TRBD1. The CDR3 consists of 13 residues. CDR1 is SGHTA, CDR2 FQGNSA, per germline. The junction had 9 bases not matched to a gene; V was cut back by 6 bases and J by 8 bases. CDR3 sequence (DNA): TGTGCCAGCAGTTACCGGGACAGTGGCGGCTACACCTTC. Amino acid sequence: CASSYRDSGGYTF.

V and J are TRBV5-4 and TRBJ1-2, with D perhaps matching TRBD1 (6 bases). This CDR3 contains 18 residues. Germline CDR1 SGHNT, CDR2 YYREEE (reference sequence). The V gene lost 4 bases and the J gene lost 0 bases, with 22 bases spanning the gap. The CDR3 bases are TGTGCCAGCAGCCTGGACCTCGGGGGGCCCTCTCCTAACTATGGCTACACCTTC. Translation: CASSLDLGGPSPNYGYTF.

The V gene is TRBV5-1, the J gene TRBJ2-7; maybe TRBD1 (5 bases). The germline V gene has CDR1 SGHRS and CDR2 YFSETQ. Between the trimmed V and J ends, which lost 4 bases and 2 bases, there was a span of 13 bases. The CDR3 length is 14 residues. CDR3 DNA sequence: TGCGCCAGCAGCCCAATTGACAGAGCCTACGAGCAGTACTTC. Its protein product is CASSPIDRAYEQYF.

V and J are TRBV7-9 and TRBJ1-1; D not resolved. Between the trimmed V and J ends, which lost 0 bases and 8 bases, there was a span of 16 bases. The CDR3 is 15 residues long. Germline CDR1 SEHNR, CDR2 FQNEAQ (reference sequence). The CDR3 protein is CASSLAGGTDGEAFF. The CDR3 bases are TGTGCCAGCAGCTTAGCCGGCGGTACGGACGGGGAAGCTTTCTTT. The entire variable domain, with the rest obtained from reference TRBV7-9 and TRBJ1-1, is as follows: DTGVSQNPRHKITKRGQNVTFRCDPISEHNRLYWYRQTLGQGPEFLTYFQNEAQLEKSRLLSDRFSAERPKGSFSTLEIQRTEQGDSAMYLCASSLAGGTDGEAFFGQGTRLTVV.

This chain connects TRBV28 to TRBJ2-7; the D gene is possibly TRBD2 (6 bases). This CDR3 contains 14 residues. Per the germline V gene, CDR1 is MDHEN and CDR2 is SYDVKM. V lost 10 bases to trimming and J lost 4 bases, with 20 bases between them. The CDR3 sequence is CATCLGGGSYEQYV. The CDR3 coding sequence is TGTGCCACTTGTCTCGGGGGTGGGTCGTACGAGCAGTACGTC.

V and J are TRBV6-5 and TRBJ2-5; D is possibly TRBD2 (5 bases). Trimming left V 4 bases short and J 5 bases short, with 17 bases between. The CDR3 has 15 residues. The germline V gene has CDR1 MNHEY and CDR2 SVGAGI. CDR3: CASSSERALSETQYF. The CDR3 nucleotides are TGTGCCAGCAGTTCCGAGAGGGCCCTGTCGGAGACCCAGTACTTC.

The CDR3 here is CASSPGKRRGFEQFF. The CDR3 DNA is TGTGCCAGCAGCCCGGGGAAGCGGAGGGGGTTTGAGCAGTTCTTC. This chain joins TRBV28 and TRBJ2-1; D tentatively fits TRBD1 or TRBD2 (6 bases each). In germline, CDR1 is MDHEN, CDR2 SYDVKM. The CDR3 contains 15 residues. Trimming took 6 bases from V and 9 from J, leaving 21 bases between them.

V usage is TRBV7-9 and J usage is TRBJ1-2, with D unresolved. V lost 5 bases and J 0 bases, leaving 16 bases between the germline ends. CDR3 length: 16 amino acids. Germline loops: CDR1 SEHNR, CDR2 FQNEAQ (reference sequence). The CDR3 reads CASSLNTDGANYGYTF. CDR3 DNA: TGTGCCAGCAGCCTCAATACGGACGGAGCTAACTATGGCTACACCTTC.

The chain uses TRBV6-1 and TRBJ2-3; 7 bases map to TRBD1. This CDR3 has 20 residues. The ends lost 0 bases at V and 4 bases at J; junction bases unmatched: 19. Germline V gives CDR1 MNHNS, CDR2 SASEGT. Here the CDR3 reads CASSEAMVFSTGSLSDTQYF. The CDR3 DNA follows: TGTGCCAGCAGTGAAGCGATGGTTTTCTCGACAGGGAGTTTATCAGATACGCAGTATTTT.

The CDR3 DNA follows: TGTGCCAGTAGTGCGACTATACAGGGTGAAAATGGCTACACCTTC. It specifies CASSATIQGENGYTF. J is TRBJ1-2 and V is TRBV19, with a possible D match to TRBD1 (6 bases). The germline V gene has CDR1 LNHDA and CDR2 SQIVND (reference sequence). CDR3 length: 15 residues. V lost 5 bases to trimming and J lost 6 bases, with 19 bases between them. Complete variable domain (other parts from reference TRBV19 and TRBJ1-2): DGGITQSPKYLFRKEGQNVTLSCEQNLNHDAMYWYRQDPGQGLRLIYYSQIVNDFQKGDIAEGYSVSREKKESFPLTVTSAQKNPTAFYLCASSATIQGENGYTFGSGTRLTVV.

This clone was seen just once. This sequence joins TRBV28 and TRBJ2-5, with 12 bases aligning to TRBD2. CDR3 length equals 17 residues. The V segment lost 6 bases and the J segment 0 bases; nucleotides outside the gene matches: 8. Per the germline V gene, CDR1 is MDHEN and CDR2 is SYDVKM. The CDR3 coding sequence is TGTGCCAGCAGCCCGCTAGCGGGGGGGATGTACCAAGAGACCCAGTACTTC. It is translated as CASSPLAGGMYQETQYF.

The CDR3 sequence is CASSLGKNTGELFF. The CDR3 nucleotides are TGCGCCAGCAGCTTGGGAAAGAACACCGGGGAGCTGTTTTTT. The chain combines TRBV5-1 with TRBJ2-2; D gene uncertain. This CDR3 is 14 amino acids long. Deletions cut 0 bases from V and 1 base from J, with 4 bases between. Germline V gene sequence: CDR1 SGHRS, CDR2 YFSETQ.

The rearrangement links TRBV7-9 to TRBJ2-1; TRBD2 matches at 13 bases. The CDR3 runs 15 residues. Germline CDR1 reads SEHNR; CDR2 reads FQNEAQ (reference sequence). With 4 bases clipped from V and 10 bases from J, the junction kept 7 bases outside the gene matches. The CDR3 reads CASSSTSGGPKEQFF. CDR3 nucleotides: TGTGCCAGCAGCTCGACTAGCGGGGGGCCGAAGGAGCAGTTCTTC.

This clone showed up just a few times. The rearrangement uses TRBV18 and TRBJ1-2, with 9 bases that match TRBD1. The CDR3 consists of 13 residues. The V gene end was trimmed by 3 bases and the J gene end by 5 bases; junction bases not matched to a gene: 1. The V gene's germline CDR1 is KGHSH and CDR2 LQKENI. CDR3 sequence (DNA): TGTGCCAGCTCACCTGGGACAGGGTATGGCTACACCTTC. Its protein is CASSPGTGYGYTF.

V usage is TRBV6-6 and J usage is TRBJ1-2; D gene unclear. Looked up from germline, CDR1 is MNHNY and CDR2 is SVGAGI (reference sequence). The CDR3 loop spans 16 amino acids. The V and J ends lost 0 bases and 7 bases respectively, with 18 bases between them. CDR3 region: CASSYSGGLSISGYTF. Written as DNA, the CDR3 is TGTGCCAGCAGTTACTCCGGCGGACTCTCTATCTCTGGCTACACCTTC.

The chain carries TRBV7-8 and TRBJ1-6, with 11 bases aligning to TRBD1. The CDR3 is 14 amino acids. Per germline, CDR1 SGHVS and CDR2 FQNEAQ. V trimming: 5 bases; J trimming: 11 bases; junction bases outside the gene matches: 5. The CDR3 region is CASSDRDRGTPLHF. As DNA, the CDR3 is TGTGCCAGCAGCGACCGGGACAGGGGGACACCCCTCCACTTT.

This clone was seen only a few times. The J gene is TRBJ1-6, the V gene TRBV10-1; 8 nucleotides match TRBD1. CDR3 length: 22 amino acids. V lost 4 bases to trimming and J lost 0 bases; unmatched junction nucleotides: 20. Germline V gene sequence: CDR1 WNHNN, CDR2 SYGVQD (reference sequence). CDR3 DNA: TGCGCCAGCAGTGCCAGGACAGGGACCACTTCTTTCTACAGCTCCTATAATTCACCCCTCCACTTT. Amino acid sequence: CASSARTGTTSFYSSYNSPLHF.

The V gene is TRBV4-3, the J gene TRBJ1-6; 8 positions agree with TRBD1. CDR3 size: 15 residues. Germline CDR1 is LGHNA and CDR2 is YSLEER. Trimming took 2 bases from V and 7 from J; bases not matched to a gene: 4. CDR3 region: CASSQPDRGNSPLHF. In DNA, the CDR3 is TGCGCCAGCAGCCAACCTGACAGGGGAAATTCACCCCTCCACTTT.

Note on this clone: Other DNA variants within this sample encode the same CDR3. V and J are TRBV5-4 and TRBJ1-2; D perhaps matches TRBD1 (5 bases). V lost 3 bases and J 10 bases, leaving 16 bases between the germline ends. Germline V lookup: CDR1 SGHNT, CDR2 YYREEE (reference sequence). The CDR3 is made up of 13 amino acids. As DNA, the CDR3 is TGTGCCAGCAGCTACACCACCAGGGAAGACTACACCTTC. This encodes CASSYTTREDYTF.

This clone has only a few counts. This chain uses TRBV19 with TRBJ1-2; possible D gene TRBD1, 6 bases. The CDR3 contains 17 residues. Germline values: CDR1 LNHDA, CDR2 SQIVND (reference sequence). Trimming took off 5 bases at V and 7 bases at J, with 26 bases between the two ends. The CDR3 protein is CASSPVGRQAEGSGYTF. DNA of the CDR3: TGTGCCAGTAGTCCGGTGGGACGACAGGCGGAAGGCAGTGGCTACACCTTC.

This chain connects TRBV6-5 to TRBJ1-2; D is ambiguous. The CDR3 contains 13 residues. Per germline, CDR1 MNHEY and CDR2 SVGAGI. V was shortened by 2 bases and J by 4 bases, with 8 bases between the two germline ends. The CDR3 sequence is CASSYTGSYGYTF. In DNA form, the CDR3 reads TGTGCCAGCAGTTACACGGGCAGCTATGGCTACACCTTC.